Following are 31 T cell receptor beta chains from one sample sequenced in a study of response to subunit inactivated influenza vaccine. TCRdb fed the RT-PCR reads into MiXCR, producing one record per CDR3 protein. The sample records over 400,000 distinct CDR3 sequences, 11% being singletons. Sequenced here: PBMCs from blood, sampled about 40 days after vaccination. The receptors here all came from a man between 45 and 60 years old who received an inactivated influenza vaccine.

This clonotype has a count of ten or more. The chain employs TRBV12-3 or TRBV12-4 and TRBJ2-1, with 10 bases lining up with TRBD2. This CDR3 is built from 16 residues. J gave up 8 bases and V 4 bases, and 11 bases lay outside the gene matches. CDR3 sequence reads: CASSSSLAGVRDEQFF. The CDR3 DNA reads TGTGCCAGCAGTTCATCTCTAGCGGGAGTGCGGGATGAGCAGTTCTTC.

This clonotype was picked up many times. The chain combines TRBV29-1 with TRBJ2-7; weak D call: TRBD1 (6 bases). The CDR3 covers 12 residues. Germline lookup yields CDR1 SQVTM and CDR2 ANQGSEA. V shed 5 bases and J shed 5 bases, with 13 bases lying between them. The CDR3 sequence is CSVKVRGDEQYF. The CDR3 DNA sequence: TGCAGCGTTAAGGTCAGGGGCGACGAGCAGTACTTC.

The table lists this clonotype with a few counts. The V call is TRBV7-2, the J call TRBJ1-2, with 10 bases lining up with TRBD1. The CDR3 loop spans 14 amino acids. V lost 5 bases, J lost 5 bases, and 5 bases stayed unmatched. Looked up from germline, CDR1 is SGHTA and CDR2 is FQGNSA. CDR3: CASSATGGIYGYTF. CDR3 nucleotides: TGTGCCAGCAGCGCGACAGGGGGCATATATGGCTACACCTTC. The full variable domain, in which reference TRBV7-2 and TRBJ1-2 provide the parts outside the CDR3, is GAGVSQSPSNKVTEKGKDVELRCDPISGHTALYWYRQSLGQGLEFLIYFQGNSAPDKSGLPSDRFSAERTGGSVSTLTIQRTQQEDSAVYLCASSATGGIYGYTFGSGTRLTVV.

This clonotype was detected ten times or more. The chain carries TRBV28 and TRBJ1-5, with D tentatively TRBD1 (5 bases). The length of the CDR3 is 13 residues. Germline values: CDR1 MDHEN, CDR2 SYDVKM. V dropped 8 bases and J dropped 0 bases, with 8 bases sitting between them. The CDR3 region is CASEGDSNQPQHF. DNA of the CDR3: TGTGCCAGCGAAGGGGATAGCAATCAGCCCCAGCATTTT.

The chain carries TRBV6-2 or TRBV6-3 and TRBJ2-7; 14 positions match TRBD2. CDR1 MNHEY and CDR2 SVGEGT come from the germline V gene. With 0 bases clipped from V and 3 bases from J, the junction kept 13 bases outside the gene matches. The CDR3 has 20 residues. DNA for the CDR3: TGTGCCAGCAGTTACTCGAAGGCCCCGACTAGCGGGAGGGATTTCTACGAGCAGTACTTC. This gives the protein CASSYSKAPTSGRDFYEQYF.

The chain combines TRBV4-1 with TRBJ2-5; TRBD2 matches at 10 bases. This CDR3 is 16 amino acids long. Per germline, CDR1 MGHRA and CDR2 YSYEKL. With V trimmed by 4 bases and J by 5 bases, 10 bases remained unmatched. CDR3 DNA: TGCGCCAGCAGCCGGGGGGTAGCGGGGGGACGTGAGACCCAGTACTTC. Translation gives CASSRGVAGGRETQYF.

This clonotype has only a few counts. This rearrangement joins TRBV7-9 to TRBJ2-5, with a tentative D call TRBD1 (5 bases). Germline V lookup: CDR1 SEHNR, CDR2 FQNEAQ (reference sequence). This CDR3 contains 14 residues. V was cut by 5 bases and J by 2 bases, with 12 bases left in between. The CDR3 here is CASSPTDRQETQYF. CDR3 bases: TGTGCCAGCAGCCCTACCGACAGACAAGAGACCCAGTACTTC.

This chain links TRBV7-6 with TRBJ1-1, with no clear D. Deletions cut 2 bases from V and 0 bases from J, with 16 bases between. Germline lookup yields CDR1 SGHVS and CDR2 FNYEAQ. The CDR3 spans 17 residues. The CDR3 loop reads CASSLQPGPNMNTEAFF. CDR3 bases: TGTGCCAGCAGCTTACAACCCGGGCCCAACATGAACACTGAAGCTTTCTTT.

This clonotype was seen a few times. The rearrangement uses TRBV6-2 or TRBV6-3 and TRBJ1-5; D is undetermined. The V and J ends lost 2 bases and 7 bases respectively, with 12 bases between them. Germline CDR1 is MNHEY and CDR2 is SVGEGT. The CDR3 is made up of 14 amino acids. CDR3 nucleotides: TGTGCCAGCAGTTACCCTAAACTGAGACAGCCCCAGCATTTT. Protein sequence: CASSYPKLRQPQHF.

The rearrangement links TRBV24-1 to TRBJ2-7, with D uncertain. CDR1 is KGHDR and CDR2 is SFDVKD in the germline V gene. Between the trimmed V and J ends, which lost 3 bases and 4 bases, there was a span of 9 bases. This CDR3 region has 13 residues. The chain's CDR3 is CATSDPTDYEQYF. The DNA of the CDR3 is TGTGCCACCAGTGATCCCACGGATTACGAGCAGTACTTC.

This clonotype was observed many times. This rearrangement joins TRBV29-1 to TRBJ2-3; TRBD2 agrees at 8 bases. V was pared by 6 bases and J by 1 base, with 6 bases of the junction left unmatched. Germline assignment: CDR1 SQVTM and CDR2 ANQGSEA. This CDR3 contains 14 residues. The CDR3 is CSVDGGVGTDTQYF. The CDR3 DNA sequence: TGCAGCGTGGACGGGGGGGTGGGCACAGATACGCAGTATTTT.

This chain links TRBV20-1 with TRBJ2-7, with unresolved D. This CDR3 has 13 amino acids. V was clipped by 3 bases and J by 0 bases, with 9 bases between them. The V gene's germline CDR1 is DFQATT and CDR2 SNEGSKA (reference sequence). The CDR3 spells CSARSTSSYEQYF. For the CDR3, the DNA is TGCAGTGCTAGGTCGACAAGCTCCTACGAGCAGTACTTC.

The chain combines TRBV29-1 with TRBJ2-5, with 7 nucleotides matching TRBD1. CDR3 length: 16 amino acids. The germline V gene has CDR1 SQVTM and CDR2 ANQGSEA. Trimming removed 2 bases from V and 2 bases from J; junction bases left unmatched: 11. The CDR3 DNA is TGCAGCGTTGAAATCGTCGGTGACAGGGTTCAAGAGACCCAGTACTTC. Translation gives CSVEIVGDRVQETQYF. Complete variable domain (other parts from reference TRBV29-1 and TRBJ2-5): SAVISQKPSRDICQRGTSLTIQCQVDSQVTMMFWYRQQPGQSLTLIATANQGSEATYESGFVIDKFPISRPNLTFSTLTVSNMSPEDSSIYLCSVEIVGDRVQETQYFGPGTRLLVL.

This clonotype was recorded a few times. The chain employs TRBV7-9 and TRBJ2-2; TRBD2 is a possible D gene (7 bases). Trimming shortened V by 6 bases and J by 3 bases, and 14 bases separated the two germline ends. The CDR3 length is 15 residues. From germline, CDR1 is SEHNR and CDR2 FQNEAQ (reference sequence). CDR3 in amino acids: CASRRGANDTGELFF. Written as DNA, the CDR3 is TGTGCCAGCAGACGGGGGGCAAACGACACCGGGGAGCTGTTTTTT.

The chain links TRBV28 to TRBJ1-5, with 7 bases identical to TRBD1. After removal of 2 bases from V and 0 bases from J, the junction contained 7 bases not matched to a gene. CDR3 size: 17 residues. Germline V gives CDR1 MDHEN, CDR2 SYDVKM. CDR3 in amino acids: CASSLPQGVNSNQPQHF. The CDR3 DNA is TGTGCCAGCAGTTTACCTCAGGGGGTAAATAGCAATCAGCCCCAGCATTTT.

The sample holds many counts of this clonotype. The chain couples TRBV28 to TRBJ2-1; no clear D. With 10 bases removed from V and 1 base from J, the gap between germline ends came to 8 bases. Germline V gene lookup returns CDR1 MDHEN and CDR2 SYDVKM. The length of the CDR3 is 12 residues. In nucleotides, the CDR3 is TGTGCCACCGAAGGTTCCTACAATGAGCAGTTCTTC. Amino acid sequence: CATEGSYNEQFF. Full variable domain (outside the CDR3, taken from reference TRBV28 and TRBJ2-1): DVKVTQSSRYLVKRTGEKVFLECVQDMDHENMFWYRQDPGLGLRLIYFSYDVKMKEKGDIPEGYSVSREKKERFSLILESASTNQTSMYLCATEGSYNEQFFGPGTRLTVL.

In this sample, this clonotype turned up a few times. The V gene is TRBV4-3, the J gene TRBJ2-1, with D uncertain. The CDR3 is made up of 16 amino acids. Trimming left V 1 base short and J 0 bases short, with 10 bases between. Germline-derived CDR1 and CDR2 are LGHNA and YSLEER. The CDR3 loop is CASSQGSAYSYNEQFF. The CDR3 DNA reads as TGCGCCAGCAGCCAAGGAAGTGCGTACTCCTACAATGAGCAGTTCTTC.

The V gene is TRBV12-5, the J gene TRBJ2-1; maybe TRBD1 (5 bases). This CDR3 has 13 residues. Germline lookup yields CDR1 LGHNT and CDR2 FRNRAP. Deletions cut 3 bases from V and 7 bases from J, with 10 bases between. The CDR3 region has the DNA TGTGCTAGTGGTTTAGACAGCTTGAATGAGCAGTTCTTC. It is translated as CASGLDSLNEQFF.

J is TRBJ2-3 and V is TRBV11-2; 9 nucleotides line up with TRBD2. CDR1 is SGHAT, CDR2 FQNNGV, per germline. CDR3 length: 17 residues. Trimming cost V 5 bases and J 1 base; bases outside gene matches: 10. The CDR3 reads CASSPGTRLAGTDTQYF. CDR3 bases: TGTGCCAGCAGCCCCGGTACGAGACTAGCGGGCACAGATACGCAGTATTTT.

The chain carries TRBV27 and TRBJ1-6; D may be TRBD1 (6 bases). V was pared by 5 bases and J by 9 bases, with 17 bases between. The CDR3 is 15 amino acids. Germline V gene sequence: CDR1 MNHEY, CDR2 SMNVEV (reference sequence). Written as DNA, the CDR3 is TGTGCCAGCAGTCTTATGGGGGGGCGTAGTTCACCCCTCCACTTT. The encoded protein is CASSLMGGRSSPLHF.

Many counts were recorded for this clonotype. The rearrangement uses TRBV10-3 and TRBJ2-3, with D perhaps TRBD1 (5 bases). The CDR3 contains 14 residues. V lost 3 bases and J lost 1, with 8 bases in between. Germline loops: CDR1 ENHRY, CDR2 SYGVKD. The CDR3 nucleotides are TGTGCCATCAGTGAAGGCAGGGGCACAGATACGCAGTATTTT. Amino acids: CAISEGRGTDTQYF.

This clonotype was seen more than once but under ten times. The CDR3 spells CASSTRQGDTQYF. The CDR3 DNA reads as TGCGCCAGCAGCACCCGACAGGGAGATACGCAGTATTTT. The chain recombines TRBV4-3 with TRBJ2-3; 7 bases fit TRBD1. CDR1 and CDR2 (germline): LGHNA, YSLEER. Unmatched junction bases numbered 4, after V lost 5 bases and J lost 5 bases. The CDR3 extends over 13 amino acids.

This chain uses TRBV6-5 with TRBJ1-2; the D is unclear. Germline V lookup: CDR1 MNHEY, CDR2 SVGAGI. The length of the CDR3 is 15 residues. V lost 0 bases to trimming and J lost 4 bases, with 12 bases between them. CDR3 in DNA: TGTGCCAGCAGTTACTCCGTGGGCGGATCCTATGGCTACACCTTC. This translates into CASSYSVGGSYGYTF.

This clonotype was recorded a few times. CDR3 sequence (DNA): TGTGCCAGCAGCTTGGGGGACTCAGATACGCAGTATTTT. Residues: CASSLGDSDTQYF. The rearrangement links TRBV11-2 to TRBJ2-3; a possible D gene is TRBD2 (6 bases). The germline V gene has CDR1 SGHAT and CDR2 FQNNGV. The V end lost 3 bases, the J end lost 4 bases, and 8 bases lay between the germline ends. This CDR3 has 13 amino acids.

This clonotype was observed a few times. This chain connects TRBV28 to TRBJ2-5, with D perhaps being TRBD1 or TRBD2 (7 bases each). Trimming shortened V by 2 bases and J by 5 bases, and 18 bases separated the two germline ends. The length of the CDR3 is 16 residues. Germline CDR1 MDHEN, CDR2 SYDVKM. CDR3 amino acids: CASSLQGGGRRETQYF. As DNA, the CDR3 is TGTGCCAGCAGTTTACAGGGGGGGGGCCGCCGGGAGACCCAGTACTTC.

This clonotype was counted many times. This chain connects TRBV28 to TRBJ1-2; a possible D gene is TRBD1 (6 bases). The germline V gene has CDR1 MDHEN and CDR2 SYDVKM. Between the trimmed V and J ends, which lost 5 bases and 4 bases, there was a span of 14 bases. CDR3 size: 14 residues. CDR3 in DNA: TGTGCCAGCAGTCCTGGGGGCAGGACCTATGGCTACACCTTC. Translating it yields CASSPGGRTYGYTF.

This chain connects TRBV7-2 to TRBJ2-1, with TRBD2 identical over 7 bases. Germline CDR1 reads SGHTA; CDR2 reads FQGNSA. The CDR3 totals 16 residues. V gave up 2 bases and J gave up 7 bases; unmatched junction bases: 11. For the CDR3, the DNA is TGTGCCAGCAGCTTACTGGGTGGGAGGGCCTCAAATGAGCAGTTCTTC. Translating it yields CASSLLGGRASNEQFF.

The rearrangement uses TRBV12-3 or TRBV12-4 and TRBJ1-1; 8 nucleotides match TRBD1. The CDR3 spans 13 residues. V gave up 5 bases and J gave up 7 bases; unmatched junction bases: 6. CDR3 residues: CASSQTGGGEAFF. The DNA for the CDR3 is TGTGCCAGCAGTCAAACAGGGGGAGGTGAAGCTTTCTTT.

The chain recombines TRBV28 with TRBJ2-3; D might be TRBD1 (5 bases). Trimming removed 5 bases from V and 2 bases from J, with 17 bases in between. Germline assignment: CDR1 MDHEN and CDR2 SYDVKM. The CDR3 sequence is 16 residues long. The CDR3 DNA reads as TGTGCCAGCAGTGATCCCGGACATGGGATCACAGATACGCAGTATTTT. Translated, it gives CASSDPGHGITDTQYF.

This chain uses TRBV15 with TRBJ2-1; D is unresolved. V gave up 5 bases and J gave up 5 bases, with 10 bases separating them. CDR1 is LNHNV, CDR2 YYDKDF, per germline (reference sequence). The CDR3 runs 13 residues. This CDR3 is CATSEGPNNEQFF. The CDR3 DNA reads TGTGCCACCAGCGAAGGGCCCAACAATGAGCAGTTCTTC.

Only a few counts were recorded for this clonotype. This rearrangement joins TRBV7-2 to TRBJ2-5; D is tentatively TRBD1 or TRBD2 (5 bases each). V was shortened by 0 bases and J by 3 bases, with 8 bases between the two germline ends. This CDR3 is built from 14 residues. Germline V gene data show CDR1 as SGHTA and CDR2 as FQGNSA. The CDR3 DNA follows: TGTGCCAGCAGCTTAGCCGGGGCAGAAGAGACCCAGTACTTC. This codes for CASSLAGAEETQYF.